This T cell receptor (beta chain) was recorded in a study of T cell repertoires in cytomegalovirus infection. The germline V and J ends were trimmed by 0 bases and 5 bases, with 23 bases remaining between them. The CDR3 is 18 amino acids. CDR1 is SGHKS, CDR2 YYEKEE, per germline (reference sequence). TCRdb reanalysed the reads using MiXCR and keeps one entry per CDR3 protein. The sample has roughly 990,000 distinct CDR3 sequences, approximately 33% seen once. Notes on this clonotype: Its antigen is undetermined.

This TCR was recovered from a human donor in good health (CMV status not recorded). Some clones in this sample may be carry-over from other donors' samples. This sequence joins TRBV5-5 and TRBJ1-2; maybe TRBD1 (6 bases). The starting material was cultured CD8+ T cells from PBMCs, obtained from culture after CMV antigen stimulation. CDR3 protein: CASSLVGGQAGQAYGYTF. The DNA for the CDR3 is TGTGCCAGCAGCTTGGTAGGGGGACAAGCGGGACAAGCTTATGGCTACACCTTC.